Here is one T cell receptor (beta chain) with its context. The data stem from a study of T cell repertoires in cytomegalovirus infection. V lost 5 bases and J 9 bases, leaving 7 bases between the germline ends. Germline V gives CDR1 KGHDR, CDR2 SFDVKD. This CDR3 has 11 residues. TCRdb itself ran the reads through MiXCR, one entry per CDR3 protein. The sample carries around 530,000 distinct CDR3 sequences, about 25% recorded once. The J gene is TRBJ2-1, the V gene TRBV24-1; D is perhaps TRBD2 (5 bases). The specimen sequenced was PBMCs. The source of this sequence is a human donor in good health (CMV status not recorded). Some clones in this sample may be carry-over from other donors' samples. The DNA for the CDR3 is TGTGCCACCAGTGTCCGGGGTGAGCAGTTCTTC. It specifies CATSVRGEQFF.